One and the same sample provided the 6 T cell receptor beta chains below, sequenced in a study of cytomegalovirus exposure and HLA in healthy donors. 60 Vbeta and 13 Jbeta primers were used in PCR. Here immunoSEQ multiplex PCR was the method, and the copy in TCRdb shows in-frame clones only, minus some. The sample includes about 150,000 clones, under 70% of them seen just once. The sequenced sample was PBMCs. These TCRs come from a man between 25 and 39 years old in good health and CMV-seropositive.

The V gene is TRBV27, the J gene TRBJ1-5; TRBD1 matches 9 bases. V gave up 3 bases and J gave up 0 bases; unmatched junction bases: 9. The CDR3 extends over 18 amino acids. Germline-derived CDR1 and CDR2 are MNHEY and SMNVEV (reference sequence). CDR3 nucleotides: TGTGCCAGCAGTTTGACAGGGGGTGGGCCCTATAGCAATCAGCCCCAGCATTTT. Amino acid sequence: CASSLTGGGPYSNQPQHF.

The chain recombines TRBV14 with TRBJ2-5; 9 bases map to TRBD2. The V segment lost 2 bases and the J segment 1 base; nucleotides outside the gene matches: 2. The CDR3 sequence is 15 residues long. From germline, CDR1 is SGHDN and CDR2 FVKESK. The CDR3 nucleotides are TGTGCCAGCAGCCAACTAGCGGGAATCCAAGAGACCCAGTACTTC. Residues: CASSQLAGIQETQYF.

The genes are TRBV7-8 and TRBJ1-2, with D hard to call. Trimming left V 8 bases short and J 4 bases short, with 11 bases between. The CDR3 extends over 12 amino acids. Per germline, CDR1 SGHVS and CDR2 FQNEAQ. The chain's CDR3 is CASSSGIYGYTF. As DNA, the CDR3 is TGTGCCAGCTCCTCGGGGATCTATGGCTACACCTTC.

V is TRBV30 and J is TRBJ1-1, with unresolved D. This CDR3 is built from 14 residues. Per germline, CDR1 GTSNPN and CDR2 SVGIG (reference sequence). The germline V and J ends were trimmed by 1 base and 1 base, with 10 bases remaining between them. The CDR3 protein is CAWSGITANTEAFF. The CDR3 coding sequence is TGTGCCTGGAGTGGGATCACAGCGAACACTGAAGCTTTCTTT.

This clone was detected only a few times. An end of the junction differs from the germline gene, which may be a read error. The CDR3 spells CSSSSGGLAGGGYTGELFF. The CDR3 DNA reads TGTTCCAGCAGCTCCGGAGGGCTAGCGGGAGGTGGTTACACCGGGGAGCTGTTTTTT. The V gene is TRBV7-9, the J gene TRBJ2-2; 11 positions agree with TRBD2. This CDR3 region has 19 residues. Germline V gives CDR1 SEHNR, CDR2 FQNEAQ (reference sequence).

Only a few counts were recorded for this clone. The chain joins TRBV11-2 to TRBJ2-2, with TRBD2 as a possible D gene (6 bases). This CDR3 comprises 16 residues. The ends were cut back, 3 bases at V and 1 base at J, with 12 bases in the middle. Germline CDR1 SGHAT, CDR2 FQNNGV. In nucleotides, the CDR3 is TGTGCCAGCAGCTTCCGGGGACTGGGGAACACCGGGGAGCTGTTTTTT. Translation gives CASSFRGLGNTGELFF.